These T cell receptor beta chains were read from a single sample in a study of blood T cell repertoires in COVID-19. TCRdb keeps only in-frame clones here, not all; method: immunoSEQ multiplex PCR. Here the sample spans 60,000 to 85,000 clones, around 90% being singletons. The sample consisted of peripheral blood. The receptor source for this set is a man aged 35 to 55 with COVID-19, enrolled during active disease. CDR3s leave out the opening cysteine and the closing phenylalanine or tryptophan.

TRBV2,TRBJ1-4,ASSAGQGNEKLF
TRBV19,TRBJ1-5,ASSIGSYGQPQH
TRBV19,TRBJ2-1,ASSTSGTGGAYEQF
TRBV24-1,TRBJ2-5,ATSVFKGGGQETQY
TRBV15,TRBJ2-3,ATSRVWGLAGLRDTQY
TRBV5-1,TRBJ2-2,ASSLTTGGHTGELF
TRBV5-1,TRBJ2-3,ASSLASGVGTDTQY
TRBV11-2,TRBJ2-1,ASSLVAGYNEQF
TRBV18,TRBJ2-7,ASALPGLTYEQY
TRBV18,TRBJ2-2,ASSPRGGGTGELF
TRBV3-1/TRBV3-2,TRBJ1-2,ASSQDSLHHYGYT
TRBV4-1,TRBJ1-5,ASSARHPGEPQH
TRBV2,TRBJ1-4,ASNETSGGKLF
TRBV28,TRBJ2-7,ASTVDRGYSYEQY
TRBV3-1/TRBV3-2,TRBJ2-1,ASSLSTVNEQF
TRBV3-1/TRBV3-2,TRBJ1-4,ASSQPRTGGANEKLF
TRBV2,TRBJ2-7,ASEPGQGGEQY
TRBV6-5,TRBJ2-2,ASRMGGVGELF
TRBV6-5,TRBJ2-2,ASRISSGVTGELF
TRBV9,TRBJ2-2,ASSVDAGNTGELF
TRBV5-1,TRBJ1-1,ASSLEGARSWTEAF
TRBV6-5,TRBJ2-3,ASRGTFTDTQY
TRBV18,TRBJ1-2,ASSPPAQGDYGYT
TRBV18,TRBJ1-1,ASSLGDTEAF
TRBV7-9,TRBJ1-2,ASSLRQEIYGYT